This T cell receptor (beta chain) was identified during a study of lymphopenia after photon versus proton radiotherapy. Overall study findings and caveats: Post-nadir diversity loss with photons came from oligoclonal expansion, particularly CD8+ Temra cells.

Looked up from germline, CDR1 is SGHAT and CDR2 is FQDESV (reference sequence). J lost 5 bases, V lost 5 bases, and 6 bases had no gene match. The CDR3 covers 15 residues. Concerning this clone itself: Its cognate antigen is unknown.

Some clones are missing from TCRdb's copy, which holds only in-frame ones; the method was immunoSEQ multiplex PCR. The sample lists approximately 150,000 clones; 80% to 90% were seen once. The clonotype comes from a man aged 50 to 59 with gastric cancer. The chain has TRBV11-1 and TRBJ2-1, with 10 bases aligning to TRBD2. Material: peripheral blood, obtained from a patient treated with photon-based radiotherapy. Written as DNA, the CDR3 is TGTGCCAGCAGCCTTGGACTAGCGGCTAACAATGAGCAGTTCTTC. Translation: CASSLGLAANNEQFF.